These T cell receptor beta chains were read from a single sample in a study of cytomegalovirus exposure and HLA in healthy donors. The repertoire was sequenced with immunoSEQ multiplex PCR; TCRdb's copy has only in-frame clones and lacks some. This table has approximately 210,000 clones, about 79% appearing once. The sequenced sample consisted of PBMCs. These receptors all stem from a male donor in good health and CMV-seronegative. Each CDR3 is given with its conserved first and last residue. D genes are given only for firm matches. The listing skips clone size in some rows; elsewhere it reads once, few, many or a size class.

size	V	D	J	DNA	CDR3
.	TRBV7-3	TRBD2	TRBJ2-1	TGTGCCAGCAGCTTAATTGTGGCGGGAGCTAACAATGAGCAGTTCTTC	CASSLIVAGANNEQFF
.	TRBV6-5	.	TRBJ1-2	TGTGCCAGCAGTCCGGACAGCTTCTATGGCTACACCTTC	CASSPDSFYGYTF
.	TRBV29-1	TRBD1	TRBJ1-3	TGCAGCGTCAAACAGGGGATTTCTTCTGGAAACACCATATATTTT	CSVKQGISSGNTIYF
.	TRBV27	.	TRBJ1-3	TGTGCCAGCAGCCGAGGACAGACCTCTGGAAACACCATATATTTT	CASSRGQTSGNTIYF
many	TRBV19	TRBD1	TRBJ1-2	TGTGCCAGTAGTATCGCTCTCCGGACAGGCTATGGCTACACCTTC	CASSIALRTGYGYTF
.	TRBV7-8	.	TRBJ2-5	TGTGCCAGCAGCTTGGGCCACCGGGAGACCCAGTACTTC	CASSLGHRETQYF
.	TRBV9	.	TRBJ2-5	TGTGCCAGCAGCTCGGGGTTTCAAGAGACCCAGTACTTC	CASSSGFQETQYF
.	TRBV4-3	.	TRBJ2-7	TGCGCCAGCAGCCAACTATCGAACGGGGGAGGTGGGTACGAGCAGTACTTC	CASSQLSNGGGGYEQYF
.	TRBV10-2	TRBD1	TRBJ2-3	TGCGCCTGCCGGGACAGGGCAACCGATACGCAGTATTTT	CACRDRATDTQYF
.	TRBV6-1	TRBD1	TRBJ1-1	TGTGCCAGCTCTACAGGGGGCGCATTCTCTGAAGCTTTCTTT	CASSTGGAFSEAFF
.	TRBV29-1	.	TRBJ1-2	TGCAGCGTCCCCGAAAGGACTCCAACGGGATACACCTTC	CSVPERTPTGYTF
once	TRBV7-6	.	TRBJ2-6	TGTGCCACACAACAGGGCGCTGGGGCCAACGTCCTGACTTTC	CATQQGAGANVLTF
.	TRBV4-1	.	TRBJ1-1	TGCGCCAGCAGCCAAGTAACGGGCGGAGCGGGCATGAACACTGAAGCTTTCTTT	CASSQVTGGAGMNTEAFF
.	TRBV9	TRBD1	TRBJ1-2	TGTGCCAGCAGCGCAGGGACAGGCCTCTATAGCTACACCTTC	CASSAGTGLYSYTF
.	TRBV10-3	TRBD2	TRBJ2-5	TGTGCCATCAGACCCCGGGAGGACGGGGGGGCAGAGACCCAGTACTTC	CAIRPREDGGAETQYF
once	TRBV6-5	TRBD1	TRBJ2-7	TGTGCCAGCAGGCACCGGGACAGGGGTTCCTACGAGCAGTACTTC	CASRHRDRGSYEQYF
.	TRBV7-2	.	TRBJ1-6	TGTGCCAGCAGCTCGCACAGGGTCGGGTTGAATTCACCCCTCCACTTT	CASSSHRVGLNSPLHF
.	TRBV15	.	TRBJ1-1	TGTGCCACCAGCAGAGATCGGGGGTCGTGGGCTTTCTTT	CATSRDRGSWAFF
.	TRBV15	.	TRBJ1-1	TGTGCCACCAGCAGACCCCGGGGAGGCACTGAAGCTTTCTTT	CATSRPRGGTEAFF
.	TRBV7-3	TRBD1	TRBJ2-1	TGTGCCAGCAGCCGACAGGGGACCTACAATGAGCAGTTCTTC	CASSRQGTYNEQFF
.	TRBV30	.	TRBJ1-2	TGTGCCTGGAGCCGACTCAGGGGAATTGATGGCTACACCTTC	CAWSRLRGIDGYTF
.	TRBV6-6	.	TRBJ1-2	TGTGCCAGCAGTAGTTCAGGATCCAGCTATGGCTACACCTTC	CASSSSGSSYGYTF
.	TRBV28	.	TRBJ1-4	TGTGCCAGCAGTTCCCCACGGGAGGTGGACAATGAAAAACTGTTTTTT	CASSSPREVDNEKLFF
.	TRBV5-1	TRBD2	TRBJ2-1	TGCGCCAGCAGCTTGGGGGGACTAGCGGGATACAATGAGCAGTTCTTC	CASSLGGLAGYNEQFF
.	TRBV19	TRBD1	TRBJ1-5	TGTGCCAGTAGGGACAGGGGGCGTCAGCCCCAGCATTTT	CASRDRGRQPQHF
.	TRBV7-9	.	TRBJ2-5	TGTGCCAGCAGCTGGGGCTTGGTGGAGACCCAGTACTTC	CASSWGLVETQYF
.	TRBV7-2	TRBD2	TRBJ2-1	TGTGCCAGCAGCCCAAGCGGGAGGGCGGGGGATGAGCAGTTCTTC	CASSPSGRAGDEQFF
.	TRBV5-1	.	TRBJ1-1	TGCGCCAGCAGCCCGCGGGGGGACACTGAAGCTTTCTTT	CASSPRGDTEAFF
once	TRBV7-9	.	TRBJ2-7	TGTGCCAGCAGCTTAGTCCTTACGGGGGAGAGCTCCTACGAGCAGTACTTC	CASSLVLTGESSYEQYF
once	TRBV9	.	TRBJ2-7	TGTGCCAGCAGCGAGAACAGGGAGGGCTCCTCCTACGAGCAGTACTTC	CASSENREGSSYEQYF
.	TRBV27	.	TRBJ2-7	TGTGCCAGCAGTGTGACAGGGAGGGAGCAGTACTTC	CASSVTGREQYF
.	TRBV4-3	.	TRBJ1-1	TGCGCCAGCAGCCAAGATGGGCCCTGGCACACTGAAGCTTTCTTT	CASSQDGPWHTEAFF
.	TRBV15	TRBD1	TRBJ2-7	TGTGCCACCAGCAGAGAGACAGGGGGCTCCTACGAGCAGTACTTC	CATSRETGGSYEQYF
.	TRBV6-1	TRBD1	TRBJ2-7	TGTGCCAGCAGGGGACAGGGAAGCTACGAGCAGTACTTC	CASRGQGSYEQYF
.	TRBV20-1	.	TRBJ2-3	TGCAGTGGTCCGGGAGCAGATACGCAGTATTTT	CSGPGADTQYF
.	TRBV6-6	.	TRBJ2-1	TGTGCCAGCAGTTACGCGGGACCCCGCAATGAGCAGTTCTTC	CASSYAGPRNEQFF
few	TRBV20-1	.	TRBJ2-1	TGCAGTGCCCTAGAGTCGCCGCAGCAGTTCTTC	CSALESPQQFF
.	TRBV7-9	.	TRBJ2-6	TGTGCCAGCAGCTTAGGGGGCACTGGGGCCAACGTCCTGACTTTC	CASSLGGTGANVLTF
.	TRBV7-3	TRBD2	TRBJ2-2	TGTGCCAGCGGGGGGTTGAGGGGACTAGCGGGGGGGCCGCCCACCGGGGAGCTGTTTTTT	CASGGLRGLAGGPPTGELFF
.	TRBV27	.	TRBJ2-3	TGTGCCAGCAGTTTATTGGGAGCAGATACGCAGTATTTT	CASSLLGADTQYF
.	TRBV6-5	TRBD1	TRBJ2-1	TGTGCCAGCAGTTCGGACAGGCCTCACTACAATGAGCAGTTCTTC	CASSSDRPHYNEQFF
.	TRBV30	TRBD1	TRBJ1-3	TGTGCCTGGAGTCCAGTCGGGACAGGGTCCGGAAACACCATATATTTT	CAWSPVGTGSGNTIYF
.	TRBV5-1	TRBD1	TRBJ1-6	TGCGCCAGCAGCCTCGGACAGGGGGCAAATTCACCCCTCCACTTT	CASSLGQGANSPLHF
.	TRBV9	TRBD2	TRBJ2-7	TGTGCCAGCAGCGTAGGTAGCGGGAGCTTCTACGAGCAGTACTTC	CASSVGSGSFYEQYF
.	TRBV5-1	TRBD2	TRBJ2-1	TGCGCCAGCAGCTCTACTCTAGCGGACCAAACAAACAATGAGCAGTTCTTC	CASSSTLADQTNNEQFF
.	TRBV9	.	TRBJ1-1	TGTGCCAGCAGCGCCCTCAATGGGGGGGCCACTGAAGCTTTCTTT	CASSALNGGATEAFF
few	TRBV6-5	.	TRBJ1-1	TGTGCCAGCAGTTACTCGCGTAACACTGAAGCTTTCTTT	CASSYSRNTEAFF
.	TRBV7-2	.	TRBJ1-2	TGTGCCAGCAGCTTAGTGGTCGGGGTTGACTACACCTTC	CASSLVVGVDYTF
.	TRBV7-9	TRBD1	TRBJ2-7	TGTGCCGCGGCCGGGACAGGGTACGAGCAGTACTTC	CAAAGTGYEQYF
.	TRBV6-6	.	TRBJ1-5	TGTGCCAGCAGTTACGGAACAGCATATAGCAATCAGCCCCAGCATTTT	CASSYGTAYSNQPQHF
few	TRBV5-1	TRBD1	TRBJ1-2	TGCGCCAGCAGCTTGACAGGGGGCGTGGATGGCTACACCTTC	CASSLTGGVDGYTF
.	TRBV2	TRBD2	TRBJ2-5	TGTGCCAGCTCATTCCCCGGGGGGTTAGAGACCCAGTACTTC	CASSFPGGLETQYF
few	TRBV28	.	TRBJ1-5	TGTGCCAGCAGTGCCGCCCGGGTCCTACGCAATCAGCCCCAGCATTTT	CASSAARVLRNQPQHF
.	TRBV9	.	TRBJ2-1	TGTGCCAGCAGCCCCGCCGGAGGCTCCTACAATGAGCAGTTCTTC	CASSPAGGSYNEQFF
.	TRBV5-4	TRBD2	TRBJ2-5	TGTGCCAGCAGCGAGTGGGTCTCGGGGGGGGAGCAGTACTTC	CASSEWVSGGEQYF
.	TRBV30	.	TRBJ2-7	TGTGCCTGGAGTCTCCCTCCTTGGAGGGGATTTTACGAGCAGTACTTC	CAWSLPPWRGFYEQYF
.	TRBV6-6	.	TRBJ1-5	TGTGCCAGCAGTTACGCGGGGGCGAGGAGTCAGCCCCAGCATTTT	CASSYAGARSQPQHF
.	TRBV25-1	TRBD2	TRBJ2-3	TGTGCCAGCAGTGAGAGCGGGATTAGCACAGATACGCAGTATTTT	CASSESGISTDTQYF